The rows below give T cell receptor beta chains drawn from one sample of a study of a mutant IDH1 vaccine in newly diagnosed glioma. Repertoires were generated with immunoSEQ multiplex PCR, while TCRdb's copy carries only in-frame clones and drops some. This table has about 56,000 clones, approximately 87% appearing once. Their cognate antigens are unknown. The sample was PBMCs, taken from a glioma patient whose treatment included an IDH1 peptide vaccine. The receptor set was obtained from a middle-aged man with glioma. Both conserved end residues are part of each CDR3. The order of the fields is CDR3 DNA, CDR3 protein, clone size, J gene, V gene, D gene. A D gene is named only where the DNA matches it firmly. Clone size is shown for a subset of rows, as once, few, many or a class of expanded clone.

cdr3_nt: TGCGCCAGCAGCCTAGCTATTGGACCCTCTGGAAACACCATATATTTT; cdr3_aa: CASSLAIGPSGNTIYF; clone_size: .; j_call: TRBJ1-3; v_call: TRBV4-3; d_call: .
cdr3_nt: TGTGCCACCAGCAGAGGCCAGGGGGTAAGGGAGCAGTACTTC; cdr3_aa: CATSRGQGVREQYF; clone_size: .; j_call: TRBJ2-7; v_call: TRBV15; d_call: TRBD1
cdr3_nt: TGTGCCAGCAGAACCCTGAGGGGAACGAGATTCCATATAGACTTC; cdr3_aa: CASRTLRGTRFHIDF; clone_size: .; j_call: TRBJ2-7; v_call: TRBV6-5; d_call: .
cdr3_nt: TGTGCCAGCAGCCCTACGTTTAGCCAAGAGACCCAGTACTTC; cdr3_aa: CASSPTFSQETQYF; clone_size: .; j_call: TRBJ2-5; v_call: TRBV7-2; d_call: .
cdr3_nt: TGTGCCAGCAGTTACTCGAGGGACAGGGGGCTCTTTACCTTC; cdr3_aa: CASSYSRDRGLFTF; clone_size: once; j_call: TRBJ1-2; v_call: TRBV6-5; d_call: TRBD1
cdr3_nt: TGTGCCACCAGGAAGGGGTACTCTGGAAACACCATATATTTT; cdr3_aa: CATRKGYSGNTIYF; clone_size: .; j_call: TRBJ1-3; v_call: TRBV11-2; d_call: .
cdr3_nt: TGTGCCAGCAGTCCCGACAGGGGGCTAGGAAACACCATATATTTT; cdr3_aa: CASSPDRGLGNTIYF; clone_size: .; j_call: TRBJ1-3; v_call: TRBV27; d_call: TRBD1
cdr3_nt: TGTGCCAGCAGCTTGGCCGTAGCGTTAAGCTCCTACGAGCAGTACTTC; cdr3_aa: CASSLAVALSSYEQYF; clone_size: .; j_call: TRBJ2-7; v_call: TRBV5-6; d_call: .
cdr3_nt: TGTGCCAGTAGTCTTAGGAATCAGCCCCAGCATTTT; cdr3_aa: CASSLRNQPQHF; clone_size: .; j_call: TRBJ1-5; v_call: TRBV19; d_call: .
cdr3_nt: TGTGCCAGCAGCTTTTACCGGACGATGCTTTACGAGCAGTACTTC; cdr3_aa: CASSFYRTMLYEQYF; clone_size: once; j_call: TRBJ2-7; v_call: TRBV13; d_call: .
cdr3_nt: TGTGCCAGCAGCGTGACCGGGACCCTCAGCTCCTACAATGAGCAGTTCTTC; cdr3_aa: CASSVTGTLSSYNEQFF; clone_size: .; j_call: TRBJ2-1; v_call: TRBV9; d_call: .
cdr3_nt: TGTGCCAGCAGCCTCTATAGCGGGAGGGCCATGACAGATACGCAGTATTTT; cdr3_aa: CASSLYSGRAMTDTQYF; clone_size: .; j_call: TRBJ2-3; v_call: TRBV7-8; d_call: TRBD2
cdr3_nt: TGTGCCAGCAGTCTAAGCGACTACGAGCAGTACTTC; cdr3_aa: CASSLSDYEQYF; clone_size: .; j_call: TRBJ2-7; v_call: TRBV28; d_call: .
cdr3_nt: TGTGCCAGCACCCTGACAGAATACTTGAGTGCTTTCTTT; cdr3_aa: CASTLTEYLSAFF; clone_size: .; j_call: TRBJ1-1; v_call: TRBV7-9; d_call: .
cdr3_nt: TGTGCCAGCAGCGTAACTGGGGGCGTAAACACCGGGGAGCTGTTTTTT; cdr3_aa: CASSVTGGVNTGELFF; clone_size: .; j_call: TRBJ2-2; v_call: TRBV9; d_call: .
cdr3_nt: TGTGCCAGCATACGAGAAATTTGGGACTCTGGAAACACCATATATTTT; cdr3_aa: CASIREIWDSGNTIYF; clone_size: few; j_call: TRBJ1-3; v_call: TRBV2; d_call: .
cdr3_nt: TGTGCTAGTGGTTCCTCGGGACAATTTGAAAAACTGTTTTTT; cdr3_aa: CASGSSGQFEKLFF; clone_size: .; j_call: TRBJ1-4; v_call: TRBV12-5; d_call: .
cdr3_nt: TGTGCCATCAGGAGTCGGGACGTTAGTACCTACGAGCAGTACTTC; cdr3_aa: CAIRSRDVSTYEQYF; clone_size: .; j_call: TRBJ2-7; v_call: TRBV10-3; d_call: .
cdr3_nt: TGTGCCAGCAGTTATCAGAGATCCTACGAGCAGTACTTC; cdr3_aa: CASSYQRSYEQYF; clone_size: .; j_call: TRBJ2-7; v_call: TRBV6-5; d_call: .
cdr3_nt: TGTGCCACCAGCAGGACAGGGGTCCCGGGATCCGAGCAGTACTTC; cdr3_aa: CATSRTGVPGSEQYF; clone_size: .; j_call: TRBJ2-7; v_call: TRBV15; d_call: TRBD1
cdr3_nt: TGTGCCAGCAGTCCCTATGGGTCCTATGGCTACACCTTC; cdr3_aa: CASSPYGSYGYTF; clone_size: once; j_call: TRBJ1-2; v_call: TRBV5-4; d_call: .
cdr3_nt: TGTGCCAGCAGCAAAAACAGCCGGGATAATTTTGAGACCCAGTACTTC; cdr3_aa: CASSKNSRDNFETQYF; clone_size: .; j_call: TRBJ2-5; v_call: TRBV2; d_call: .
cdr3_nt: TGTGCCAGCAGTGAAGCAGATAGCTCCTACAATGAGCAGTTCTTC; cdr3_aa: CASSEADSSYNEQFF; clone_size: .; j_call: TRBJ2-1; v_call: TRBV2; d_call: .
cdr3_nt: TGTGCCAGCAGTTTGGGGACTAGCGGGAGGGATACGCAGTATTTT; cdr3_aa: CASSLGTSGRDTQYF; clone_size: once; j_call: TRBJ2-3; v_call: TRBV27; d_call: TRBD2
cdr3_nt: TGTGCCAGCAGTTTACAGGTGGATCTACAAGAGACCCAGTACTTC; cdr3_aa: CASSLQVDLQETQYF; clone_size: .; j_call: TRBJ2-5; v_call: TRBV6-5; d_call: .
cdr3_nt: TGTGCCAGCAGCTTTCGGCGGTACAATGAGCAGTTCTTC; cdr3_aa: CASSFRRYNEQFF; clone_size: .; j_call: TRBJ2-1; v_call: TRBV7-9; d_call: .
cdr3_nt: TGTGCCATCAGTAAGACAGGGAACACTGAAGCTTTCTTT; cdr3_aa: CAISKTGNTEAFF; clone_size: .; j_call: TRBJ1-1; v_call: TRBV10-3; d_call: .
cdr3_nt: TGTGCTAGTGGTTTGGCCCCCGGGGGAGCTAGCGGGAGTTACAATGAGCAGTTCTTC; cdr3_aa: CASGLAPGGASGSYNEQFF; clone_size: once; j_call: TRBJ2-1; v_call: TRBV12-5; d_call: TRBD2
cdr3_nt: TGTGCCAGCAGTGTTAGCCCTCGCGATACGCAGTATTTT; cdr3_aa: CASSVSPRDTQYF; clone_size: .; j_call: TRBJ2-3; v_call: TRBV6-4; d_call: .
cdr3_nt: TGTGCCAGCAGCTTAGAAGGAAACCTCAACACAGATACGCAGTATTTT; cdr3_aa: CASSLEGNLNTDTQYF; clone_size: .; j_call: TRBJ2-3; v_call: TRBV7-9; d_call: .
cdr3_nt: TGTGCCAGTAAGACATCGAGCTCCTACGAGCAGTACTTC; cdr3_aa: CASKTSSSYEQYF; clone_size: .; j_call: TRBJ2-7; v_call: TRBV19; d_call: .
cdr3_nt: TGTGCCAGCAGCTTACAGGGGAGGGACACTGAAGCTTTCTTT; cdr3_aa: CASSLQGRDTEAFF; clone_size: .; j_call: TRBJ1-1; v_call: TRBV7-9; d_call: .
cdr3_nt: TGTGCCAGCAGTTTTAGGGCCTCCCAAGAGACCCAGTACTTC; cdr3_aa: CASSFRASQETQYF; clone_size: .; j_call: TRBJ2-5; v_call: TRBV27; d_call: .
cdr3_nt: TGCGCCAGCAGCCAGGGGGGTCAAATTGGAACTGAAGCTTTCTTT; cdr3_aa: CASSQGGQIGTEAFF; clone_size: .; j_call: TRBJ1-1; v_call: TRBV4-1; d_call: .
cdr3_nt: TGTGCCAGCAGCTTGGGGTCAGGCGGTCAGCCCCAGCATTTT; cdr3_aa: CASSLGSGGQPQHF; clone_size: once; j_call: TRBJ1-5; v_call: TRBV5-4; d_call: .
cdr3_nt: TGTGCCAGCAGTGGGACAGTTACTAATGAAAAACTGTTTTTT; cdr3_aa: CASSGTVTNEKLFF; clone_size: .; j_call: TRBJ1-4; v_call: TRBV6-1; d_call: .
cdr3_nt: TGTGCCAGCAGCGCTAGCGGGATGAAAGCCGGGGAGCTGTTTTTT; cdr3_aa: CASSASGMKAGELFF; clone_size: .; j_call: TRBJ2-2; v_call: TRBV7-2; d_call: TRBD2
cdr3_nt: TGTGCCAGCAACCTCAGGGGCGGAGGACCTGAAGCTTTCTTT; cdr3_aa: CASNLRGGGPEAFF; clone_size: once; j_call: TRBJ1-1; v_call: TRBV6-5; d_call: .
cdr3_nt: TGTGCCAGCAGTTACTCGGGGACAGGAGGGGGCTACACCTTC; cdr3_aa: CASSYSGTGGGYTF; clone_size: .; j_call: TRBJ1-2; v_call: TRBV6-5; d_call: TRBD1
cdr3_nt: TGTGCCAGCAGCTTAGGACTAGCGGGGTCCTCCTACAATGAGCAGTTCTTC; cdr3_aa: CASSLGLAGSSYNEQFF; clone_size: .; j_call: TRBJ2-1; v_call: TRBV9; d_call: TRBD2
cdr3_nt: TGTGCCAGCAGCTTCACTAGCGAGAACTACGAGCAGTACTTC; cdr3_aa: CASSFTSENYEQYF; clone_size: .; j_call: TRBJ2-7; v_call: TRBV7-2; d_call: TRBD2
cdr3_nt: TGTGCCAGCAGCTTCTATGGGGAAAAACTGTTTTTT; cdr3_aa: CASSFYGEKLFF; clone_size: once; j_call: TRBJ1-4; v_call: TRBV5-6; d_call: .
cdr3_nt: TGCGCCAGCAGCCAAGAAGGGCGGGGATCCTACGAGCAGTACTTC; cdr3_aa: CASSQEGRGSYEQYF; clone_size: .; j_call: TRBJ2-7; v_call: TRBV4-1; d_call: .
cdr3_nt: TGTGCCAGCAGCCCCCACAGAAATCAGCCCCAGCATTTT; cdr3_aa: CASSPHRNQPQHF; clone_size: .; j_call: TRBJ1-5; v_call: TRBV14; d_call: .
cdr3_nt: TGTGCCAGCAGTTTGACAGGGGGCGCTGATACGCAGTATTTT; cdr3_aa: CASSLTGGADTQYF; clone_size: .; j_call: TRBJ2-3; v_call: TRBV6-6; d_call: TRBD1
cdr3_nt: TGTGCCAGCAGCGTAGGACCCTCGGGGGAGCAGTACTTC; cdr3_aa: CASSVGPSGEQYF; clone_size: .; j_call: TRBJ2-7; v_call: TRBV9; d_call: .
cdr3_nt: TGTGCCAGCAGGCTAGCGGGATCCTACAATGAGCAGTTCTTC; cdr3_aa: CASRLAGSYNEQFF; clone_size: .; j_call: TRBJ2-1; v_call: TRBV25-1; d_call: TRBD2
cdr3_nt: TGTGCCAGCAGTGGCCTATTAGGGGGTCAGCCCCAGCATTTT; cdr3_aa: CASSGLLGGQPQHF; clone_size: .; j_call: TRBJ1-5; v_call: TRBV6-1; d_call: .